The clone carrying this T cell receptor (beta chain) was seen repeatedly, ten times or more. This specimen comes from a study of PD-L1 blockade in urothelial cancer. V was clipped by 2 bases and J by 2 bases; unmatched bases: 6. Germline lookup yields CDR1 SEHNR and CDR2 FQNEAQ (reference sequence). This CDR3 comprises 16 residues. Only in-frame clones appear in the TCRdb table, and some are missing; sequencing was by immunoSEQ multiplex PCR. In the table there are tens of thousands of clones, over 80% of which are singletons. V and J are TRBV7-9 and TRBJ1-3, with 7 bases matching TRBD1. This TCR was sampled from a man between 65 and 79 years old with urothelial cancer. Source: PBMCs, taken around atezolizumab (anti-PD-L1) treatment. This chain's CDR3 is CASSLRGGIAGNTIYF. The CDR3 bases are TGTGCCAGCAGCTTAAGAGGGGGCATTGCTGGAAACACCATATATTTT.